This entry lists 30 T cell receptor beta chains sequenced from one sample in a study of CD8 T cells in ankylosing spondylitis. From the 5' RACE reads, TCRdb called clonotypes with MiXCR, one entry per CDR3 protein. The sample has 100,000 or so distinct CDR3 sequences; 24% are singletons. The sequencing sample was made of synovial fluid, either unsorted or a sorted T cell fraction (not recorded which). The source is a male donor with ankylosing spondylitis.

V and J are TRBV5-1 and TRBJ2-3; tentative D call: TRBD2 (5 bases). This CDR3 is 14 amino acids long. V was shortened by 6 bases and J by 2 bases, with 13 bases between the two germline ends. Germline loops: CDR1 SGHRS, CDR2 YFSETQ. The CDR3 bases are TGCGCCAGCAACCCAGGAGGTTTCACAGATACGCAGTATTTT. Translated, it gives CASNPGGFTDTQYF.

The J gene is TRBJ1-1, the V gene TRBV3-1; tentative D call: TRBD1 (6 bases). The germline CDR1 and CDR2 sequences are LGHDT and YNNKEL (reference sequence). CDR3 length: 13 amino acids. Between the trimmed V and J ends, which lost 0 bases and 11 bases, there was a span of 13 bases. The CDR3 loop reads CASSQDVGAEAFF. CDR3 DNA: TGTGCCAGCAGCCAAGATGTGGGGGCAGAGGCTTTCTTT.

The gene calls are TRBV12-3 or TRBV12-4 and TRBJ1-2; 7 bases line up with TRBD1. J was trimmed by 5 bases and V by 4 bases; bases with no gene match: 4. This CDR3 is 13 amino acids long. In DNA form, the CDR3 reads TGTGCCAGCAGTTCCAGGGGGGGATATGGCTACACCTTC. It specifies CASSSRGGYGYTF.

In its sample, this clonotype was seen a few times. The chain couples TRBV10-2 to TRBJ1-4; D ambiguous. Trimming took off 3 bases at V and 12 bases at J, with 14 bases between the two ends. The CDR3 spans 13 residues. From germline, CDR1 is WSHSY and CDR2 SAAADI. This CDR3 reads CASSDGSPGELFF. As DNA, the CDR3 is TGCGCCAGCAGTGATGGGAGTCCCGGGGAACTGTTTTTT.

This sequence joins TRBV9 and TRBJ2-1, with 10 bases that match TRBD2. Germline values: CDR1 SGDLS, CDR2 YYNGEE. The CDR3 consists of 16 residues. V was clipped by 3 bases and J by 0 bases; unmatched bases: 3. In nucleotides, the CDR3 is TGTGCCAGCAGCGCTAGCGGGGGAAGCTCCTACAATGAGCAGTTCTTC. Encoded protein: CASSASGGSSYNEQFF.

This chain joins TRBV18 and TRBJ2-1; 7 nucleotides line up with TRBD1. The ends lost 5 bases at V and 6 bases at J; junction bases unmatched: 4. Germline V gene data show CDR1 as KGHSH and CDR2 as LQKENI. The CDR3 sequence is 13 residues long. The CDR3 is CASSYGQVNEQFF. The CDR3 nucleotides read TGTGCCAGCTCATACGGACAGGTCAATGAGCAGTTCTTC. Supplemented by reference TRBV18 and TRBJ2-1, the full variable domain reads NAGVMQNPRHLVRRRGQEARLRCSPMKGHSHVYWYRQLPEEGLKFMVYLQKENIIDESGMPKERFSAEFPKEGPSILRIQQVVRGDSAAYFCASSYGQVNEQFFGPGTRLTVL.

The gene calls are TRBV12-3 or TRBV12-4 and TRBJ1-1; tentative D call: TRBD1 (5 bases). The ends were cut back, 6 bases at V and 3 bases at J, with 14 bases in the middle. This CDR3 is 14 amino acids long. The CDR3 DNA is TGTGCCAGCAGCTTGCAGGGTAGGGACACTGAAGCTTTCTTT. This encodes CASSLQGRDTEAFF.

This clonotype appeared a few times. This chain links TRBV5-1 with TRBJ1-4, with 8 bases aligning to TRBD1. CDR3 length: 17 residues. Germline V gene sequence: CDR1 SGHRS, CDR2 YFSETQ. J gave up 8 bases and V 4 bases, and 16 bases lay outside the gene matches. The CDR3 protein is CASSPGQVSALGEKLFF. Here the CDR3 DNA reads TGCGCCAGCAGCCCGGGACAGGTCTCGGCACTAGGGGAAAAACTGTTTTTT.

At least ten counts were recorded for this clonotype. The chain joins TRBV29-1 to TRBJ2-1, with D uncertain. The length of the CDR3 is 17 residues. Germline CDR1 is SQVTM and CDR2 is ANQGSEA. The V end lost 3 bases, the J end lost 0 bases, and 18 bases lay between the germline ends. The CDR3 sequence: CSVDPDPTPSSYNEQFF. CDR3 DNA sequence: TGCAGCGTTGATCCGGACCCGACACCGAGCTCCTACAATGAGCAGTTCTTC.

This clonotype was seen repeatedly, ten times or more. The chain employs TRBV30 and TRBJ2-7; no clear D. Germline V lookup: CDR1 GTSNPN, CDR2 SVGIG (reference sequence). The CDR3 totals 12 residues. V was cut by 3 bases and J by 6 bases, with 12 bases left in between. In DNA form, the CDR3 reads TGTGCCTGGAGGGAGAAGGTTGGCGAGCAGTACTTC. Translating gives CAWREKVGEQYF.

The chain joins TRBV6-2 or TRBV6-3 to TRBJ2-7; 10 nucleotides match TRBD1. The germline V gene encodes CDR1 MNHEY and CDR2 SVGEGT. V shed 6 bases, J shed 7 bases, and the junction held 12 bases outside the gene matches. CDR3 length: 15 amino acids. The CDR3 DNA sequence: TGTGCCAGCAGACCCTGGACAGGGGGGTCGGGAGAGCAGTACTTC. It encodes CASRPWTGGSGEQYF.

This chain connects TRBV5-1 to TRBJ2-7, with D possibly matching TRBD2 (5 bases). The CDR3 length is 13 residues. Germline V gene data show CDR1 as SGHRS and CDR2 as YFSETQ. Trimming removed 0 bases from V and 6 bases from J, with 10 bases in between. In DNA form, the CDR3 reads TGCGCCAGCAGCTTGGCCAGTGGACTCGAGCAGTACTTC. Protein product: CASSLASGLEQYF.

This clonotype was counted a few times. The chain carries TRBV7-8 and TRBJ1-5; the D is unclear. The CDR3 is 11 residues long. Germline V gene sequence: CDR1 SGHVS, CDR2 FQNEAQ. The ends were cut back, 1 base at V and 9 bases at J, with 4 bases in the middle. CDR3 sequence reads: CASSLEGPQHF. The CDR3 DNA follows: TGTGCCAGCAGCTTAGAAGGGCCCCAGCATTTT.

The CDR3 is CASSLSGRAKRAGNTIYF. Here the CDR3 DNA reads TGTGCCAGCAGTTTATCAGGCAGGGCCAAACGTGCTGGAAACACCATATATTTT. The chain joins TRBV27 to TRBJ1-3, with D possibly TRBD1 on 5 matching bases. Trimming removed 0 bases at V and 2 bases at J, with 17 bases between. The CDR3 length is 18 residues. Germline V gene sequence: CDR1 MNHEY, CDR2 SMNVEV (reference sequence).

J is TRBJ2-7 and V is TRBV19; 7 nucleotides match TRBD1. Germline loops: CDR1 LNHDA, CDR2 SQIVND (reference sequence). With 5 bases clipped from V and 4 bases from J, the junction kept 8 bases outside the gene matches. The CDR3 has 14 residues. For the CDR3, the DNA is TGTGCCAGTAGTCTCCCGGGACAGCCTTACGAGCAGTACGTC. The encoded protein is CASSLPGQPYEQYV.

The gene calls are TRBV6-5 and TRBJ2-5; TRBD2 aligns across 9 bases. The CDR3 runs 17 residues. V lost 4 bases and J lost 5; bases outside the gene matches: 14. Germline V lookup: CDR1 MNHEY, CDR2 SVGAGI. CDR3: CASSSPSVGGRGETQYF. CDR3 coding DNA: TGTGCCAGCAGTTCCCCGTCCGTTGGCGGGAGGGGCGAGACCCAGTACTTC.

The gene calls are TRBV5-1 and TRBJ1-1; D is unresolved. V was cut by 4 bases and J by 0 bases, with 7 bases left in between. CDR1 is SGHRS and CDR2 is YFSETQ in the germline V gene. The CDR3 sequence is 13 residues long. The CDR3 sequence is CASSGALNTEAFF. The CDR3 nucleotides are TGCGCCAGCAGCGGTGCATTGAACACTGAAGCTTTCTTT.

The chain has TRBV5-6 and TRBJ2-2; 7 bases line up with TRBD2. The CDR3 sequence is 18 residues long. V was pared by 5 bases and J by 0 bases, with 13 bases of the junction left unmatched. The germline gives CDR1 SGHDT, CDR2 YYEEEE. CDR3 sequence reads: CASSSVGSGISNTGELFF. CDR3 sequence (DNA): TGTGCCAGCAGTTCTGTTGGGAGCGGGATTTCGAACACCGGGGAGCTGTTTTTT. The full variable domain, rest sourced from reference TRBV5-6 and TRBJ2-2, is DAGVTQSPTHLIKTRGQQVTLRCSPKSGHDTVSWYQQALGQGPQFIFQYYEEEERQRGNFPDRFSGHQFPNYSSELNVNALLLGDSALYLCASSSVGSGISNTGELFFGEGSRLTVL.

V usage is TRBV10-1 and J usage is TRBJ2-1; 9 nucleotides match TRBD2. V shed 8 bases, J shed 11 bases, and the junction held 16 bases outside the gene matches. In germline, CDR1 is WNHNN, CDR2 SYGVQD (reference sequence). CDR3 size: 15 residues. The CDR3 loop reads CASSTGAGGPHQQFF. The CDR3 region has the DNA TGCGCCAGCTCTACCGGGGCGGGAGGGCCTCATCAGCAGTTCTTC.

The chain links TRBV3-1 to TRBJ2-1; TRBD2 might be the D (5 bases). The CDR3 has 17 residues. In germline, CDR1 is LGHDT, CDR2 YNNKEL (reference sequence). V shed 8 bases and J shed 2 bases, with 22 bases lying between them. The CDR3 loop is CASCKDLTGETYNEQFF. DNA of the CDR3: TGTGCCAGCTGCAAAGATCTCACCGGGGAGACCTACAATGAGCAGTTCTTC.

This clonotype was seen more than once but under ten times. The chain carries TRBV19 and TRBJ2-7; 7 positions match TRBD1. CDR1 is LNHDA, CDR2 SQIVND, per germline (reference sequence). The CDR3 consists of 16 residues. The trim removed 4 bases at V and 4 bases at J, leaving 13 bases unmatched. This CDR3 is CASSRLNRQGSYEQYF. Written as DNA, the CDR3 is TGTGCCAGTAGTAGGTTGAACCGACAGGGTTCGTACGAGCAGTACTTC.

This clonotype was seen a handful of times. V is TRBV4-2 and J is TRBJ2-6; 7 bases are a match to TRBD2. Per germline, CDR1 LGHNA and CDR2 YNFKEQ. Trimming at V came to 2 bases and at J to 0 bases, leaving 7 bases not matched to a gene. The CDR3 consists of 18 residues. CDR3 protein: CASSQSGVSSSGANVLTF. For the CDR3, the DNA is TGTGCCAGCAGCCAAAGCGGGGTGTCCTCCTCTGGGGCCAACGTCCTGACTTTC.

V usage is TRBV7-2 and J usage is TRBJ2-2, with D tentatively TRBD2 (6 bases). With 7 bases removed from V and 2 bases from J, the gap between germline ends came to 11 bases. The CDR3 is made up of 14 amino acids. Per the germline V gene, CDR1 is SGHTA and CDR2 is FQGNSA. The CDR3 sequence: CASIRGENTGELFF. CDR3 nucleotide sequence: TGTGCCAGCATCCGCGGGGAAAACACCGGGGAGCTGTTTTTT.

V usage is TRBV5-1 and J usage is TRBJ2-2; D gene ambiguous. The germline V gene encodes CDR1 SGHRS and CDR2 YFSETQ. The length of the CDR3 is 14 residues. Trimming removed 3 bases at V and 3 bases at J, with 9 bases between. The CDR3 here is CASSSGQDTGELFF. CDR3 sequence (DNA): TGCGCCAGCAGCTCGGGCCAGGACACCGGGGAGCTGTTTTTT.

V usage is TRBV30 and J usage is TRBJ2-5; D unclear. Per the germline V gene, CDR1 is GTSNPN and CDR2 is SVGIG (reference sequence). The V gene lost 1 base and the J gene lost 2 bases, with 8 bases spanning the gap. The CDR3 length is 13 residues. The CDR3 DNA follows: TGTGCCTGGAGTGGAAACGGGCAAGAGACCCAGTACTTC. Its protein is CAWSGNGQETQYF.

This clonotype was observed a handful of times. The gene calls are TRBV19 and TRBJ2-5; 7 bases match TRBD1. The germline CDR1 and CDR2 sequences are LNHDA and SQIVND (reference sequence). V dropped 5 bases and J dropped 1; count of bases not matched to a gene: 4. The CDR3 spans 14 residues. CDR3 sequence reads: CASSPGQSQETQYF. CDR3 DNA sequence: TGTGCCAGTAGTCCGGGACAGAGCCAAGAGACCCAGTACTTC.

This clonotype was recorded a few times. The chain uses TRBV24-1 and TRBJ2-1; 8 bases map to TRBD2. The germline gives CDR1 KGHDR, CDR2 SFDVKD. V shed 4 bases and J 6 bases; nucleotides not matched to a gene: 10. This CDR3 contains 16 residues. CDR3 DNA: TGTGCCACCAGTGACTATGGGACTAGGGGCAGCAATGAGCAGTTCTTC. Translating gives CATSDYGTRGSNEQFF.

In its sample, this clonotype was seen a few times. The V call is TRBV20-1, the J call TRBJ1-5; the D gene is possibly TRBD1 (6 bases). Germline V CDR1 and CDR2: DFQATT, SNEGSKA (reference sequence). The V and J ends lost 0 bases and 9 bases respectively, with 15 bases between them. The CDR3 runs 14 residues. The CDR3 bases are TGCAGTGCTAGAGATCCAGGGGTCGAGAGGCCCCAGCATTTT. Residues: CSARDPGVERPQHF.

This chain connects TRBV20-1 to TRBJ2-3; 12 bases are shared with TRBD2. Germline assignment: CDR1 DFQATT and CDR2 SNEGSKA (reference sequence). V lost 3 bases and J lost 1; bases outside the gene matches: 11. The CDR3 contains 18 residues. CDR3 nucleotides: TGCAGTGCTAGGCGTGCTAGCGGGAGGGCAGTGGGCACAGATACGCAGTATTTT. Its protein product is CSARRASGRAVGTDTQYF.

The table lists this clonotype with a few counts. The chain has TRBV24-1 and TRBJ2-3; no clear D gene. V lost 5 bases and J 2 bases, leaving 7 bases between the germline ends. CDR1 is KGHDR and CDR2 is SFDVKD in the germline V gene. The CDR3 is made up of 13 amino acids. The CDR3 DNA reads as TGTGCCACCAGTGTGTCACCCACAGATACGCAGTATTTT. Translation gives CATSVSPTDTQYF.